In this sample, the clone carrying this T cell receptor (beta chain) turned up a few times. As yet, its antigen is unknown. This specimen belongs to a study of T-cell memory formation after mild COVID-19. The V and J ends lost 5 bases and 9 bases, in that order; junction bases with no gene match: 8. This CDR3 contains 14 residues. Germline-derived CDR1 and CDR2 are SGHTA and FQGNSA. Points from the study as a whole: Clones contracting over day 15 to 85 were CD4/CD8 balanced, with later expanders leaning CD4+.

MiXCR was run by TCRdb on the 5' RACE reads, yielding one entry per CDR3 protein. The sample shows over 500,000 distinct CDR3 sequences, 15% to 20% of them seen only once. The chain employs TRBV7-2 and TRBJ2-1; 9 bases line up with TRBD1. The TCR was taken from an adult woman who had mild COVID-19 (a few samples of this study predate the infection). Cell type and time point are not known. Sequenced: PBMCs or a T cell subset sorted from them (not recorded which). The CDR3 nucleotides are TGTGCCAGCAGCCCGGGACAGGGCTTTGGTGAGCAGTTCTTC. It translates to CASSPGQGFGEQFF.